The entry below gives a single TCR beta chain sequence along with its context. Germline CDR1 and CDR2: SGDLS and YYNGEE. Germline trimming cut 4 bases from V and 6 bases from J; bases unmatched to any gene: 14. This CDR3 spans 16 amino acids. The sample originates from a study of blood T cell repertoires in COVID-19. Authors' data handling: Estimation of nucleated cell counts was performed using reference gene primer amplification. TCRdb's copy holds only in-frame clones and misses some; the assay was immunoSEQ multiplex PCR. The V and J calls and the clone size are those of that table, but D and trimming were determined from the DNA. The sample lists tens of thousands of clones, around 90% seen once, with approximately 2% in the top ten.

This chain joins TRBV9 and TRBJ2-7, with 9 bases identical to TRBD1. The receptor was isolated from a woman at least 80 years old with active or convalescent COVID-19. Sequenced sample: peripheral blood. CDR3 DNA sequence: TGTGCCAGCAGCTCCGAGCCGGGACAGGGTGGTTTCGAGCAGTACTTC. Amino acid sequence: CASSSEPGQGGFEQYF.